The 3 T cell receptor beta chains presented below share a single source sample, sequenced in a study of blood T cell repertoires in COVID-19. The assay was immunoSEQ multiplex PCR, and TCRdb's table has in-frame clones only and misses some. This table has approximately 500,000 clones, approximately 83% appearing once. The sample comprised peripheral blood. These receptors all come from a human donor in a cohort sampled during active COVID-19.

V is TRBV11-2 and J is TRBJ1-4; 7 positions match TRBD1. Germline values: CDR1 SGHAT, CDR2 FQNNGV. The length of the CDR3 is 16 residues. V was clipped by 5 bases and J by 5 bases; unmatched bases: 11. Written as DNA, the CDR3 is TGTGCCAGCAGCAACCCTGGCGGGACAGTGAATGAAAAACTGTTTTTT. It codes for CASSNPGGTVNEKLFF.

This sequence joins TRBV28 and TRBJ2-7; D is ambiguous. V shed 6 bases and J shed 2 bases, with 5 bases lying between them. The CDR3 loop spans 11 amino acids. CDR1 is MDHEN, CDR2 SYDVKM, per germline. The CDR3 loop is CASSGAYEQYF. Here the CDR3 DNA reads TGTGCCAGCAGCGGAGCCTACGAGCAGTACTTC.

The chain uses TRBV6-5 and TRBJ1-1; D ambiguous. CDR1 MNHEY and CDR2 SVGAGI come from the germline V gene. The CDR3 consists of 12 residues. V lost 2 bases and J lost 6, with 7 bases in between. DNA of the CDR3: TGTGCCAGCAGTTACAGCGGAGCTGAAGCTTTCTTT. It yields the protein CASSYSGAEAFF.